Following are 23 T cell receptor beta chains from one sample sequenced in a study of shared clonotypes between healthy human individuals. Clones were sequenced by immunoSEQ multiplex PCR, and TCRdb holds only the in-frame ones, with some missing. The sample lists roughly 2.1 million clones, approximately 94% occurring once. CD45RO-negative CD8 cells positively selected for CCR7 made up the naive population, which excluded terminally differentiated effector memory CD45RA+ cells. Sequencing was performed on naive CD8+ T cells from PBMCs. The source of these receptors is a man younger than 35 in good health. Some clones in this sample may be carry-over from other donors' samples.

V is TRBV5-6 and J is TRBJ2-7, with 15 bases fitting TRBD2. The V gene end was trimmed by 3 bases and the J gene end by 4 bases; junction bases not matched to a gene: 5. Germline-derived CDR1 and CDR2 are SGHDT and YYEEEE. The CDR3 is 16 residues long. CDR3 residues: CASSYEGLAGGYEQYF. The CDR3 DNA follows: TGTGCCAGCAGCTACGAGGGACTAGCGGGAGGTTACGAGCAGTACTTC.

The count of this clone is one. The V call is TRBV2, the J call TRBJ2-4, with 7 bases fitting TRBD2. The V gene end was trimmed by 2 bases and the J gene end by 4 bases; junction bases not matched to a gene: 8. Germline V CDR1 and CDR2: SNHLY, FYNNEI. This CDR3 has 16 amino acids. CDR3 DNA sequence: TGTGCCAGCAGTGAAAAGGGTGAGGGACTAAAAAACATTCAGTACTTC. Translating gives CASSEKGEGLKNIQYF. Full variable domain (outside the CDR3, taken from reference TRBV2 and TRBJ2-4): EPEVTQTPSHQVTQMGQEVILRCVPISNHLYFYWYRQILGQKVEFLVSFYNNEISEKSEIFDDQFSVERPDGSNFTLKIRSTKLEDSAMYFCASSEKGEGLKNIQYFGAGTRLSVL.

The rearrangement links TRBV7-9 to TRBJ2-3; 7 nucleotides agree with TRBD2. The CDR3 runs 18 residues. From germline, CDR1 is SEHNR and CDR2 FQNEAQ (reference sequence). V lost 5 bases and J lost 6; bases outside the gene matches: 20. The CDR3 loop reads CASSTKNIAGRDGDTQYF. CDR3 nucleotide sequence: TGTGCCAGCAGCACGAAAAATATAGCGGGTCGGGATGGGGATACGCAGTATTTT.

The chain carries TRBV27 and TRBJ2-1; TRBD2 matches 7 bases. Looked up from germline, CDR1 is MNHEY and CDR2 is SMNVEV (reference sequence). V shed 10 bases, J shed 5 bases, and the junction held 17 bases outside the gene matches. The CDR3 length is 16 residues. The CDR3 sequence: CATSRSAGPVHNEQFF. DNA for the CDR3: TGTGCCACCAGCCGGTCAGCGGGACCCGTCCACAATGAGCAGTTCTTC.

The chain's CDR3 is CASSYGWLVELFF. For the CDR3, the DNA is TGTGCCAGCAGTTACGGGTGGTTGGTGGAGCTGTTTTTT. The chain recombines TRBV6-6 with TRBJ2-2; D not certain. This CDR3 contains 13 residues. Germline assignment: CDR1 MNHNY and CDR2 SVGAGI (reference sequence). With 2 bases removed from V and 10 bases from J, the gap between germline ends came to 11 bases.

In the case of this clone: This sample includes further DNA sequences coding for the same CDR3. CDR3 amino acids: CASSNRGQETQYF. CDR3 coding DNA: TGTGCCAGTAGTAACAGGGGACAAGAGACCCAGTACTTC. The J gene is TRBJ2-5, the V gene TRBV19, with 7 bases fitting TRBD1. The V gene end was trimmed by 4 bases and the J gene end by 2 bases; junction bases not matched to a gene: 1. This CDR3 is built from 13 residues. CDR1 is LNHDA, CDR2 SQIVND, per germline (reference sequence).

V gene TRBV29-1 combines with J gene TRBJ2-7; weak D call: TRBD1 (6 bases). CDR1 SQVTM and CDR2 ANQGSEA come from the germline V gene. This CDR3 has 15 residues. Trimming pared 1 base from V and 0 bases from J, leaving 13 bases between. The CDR3 loop is CSVEAPGAPSYEQYF. The CDR3, as DNA: TGCAGCGTTGAAGCCCCAGGGGCCCCCTCCTACGAGCAGTACTTC.

This chain links TRBV11-1 with TRBJ2-1; the D gene is possibly TRBD2 (6 bases). In germline, CDR1 is SGHAT, CDR2 FQDESV (reference sequence). The CDR3 runs 17 residues. V was pared by 5 bases and J by 5 bases, with 22 bases between. The CDR3 DNA reads as TGTGCCAGCAGCGTCCGACTCGGGGGAACGGGTAACAATGAGCAGTTCTTC. Translating gives CASSVRLGGTGNNEQFF.

The V call is TRBV29-1, the J call TRBJ2-7; D assignment may be TRBD1 or TRBD2 (5 bases each). V dropped 7 bases and J dropped 3 bases, with 10 bases sitting between them. Germline V lookup: CDR1 SQVTM, CDR2 ANQGSEA. This CDR3 is built from 11 residues. The CDR3 coding sequence is TGCAGCGCCTGGGACGGCTACGAGCAGTACTTC. This encodes CSAWDGYEQYF.

The V and J genes are TRBV4-2 and TRBJ2-7; weak D call: TRBD2 (6 bases). Trimming took 0 bases from V and 0 from J, leaving 12 bases between them. The germline gives CDR1 LGHNA, CDR2 YNFKEQ. This CDR3 comprises 16 residues. The CDR3 is CASSQEGVTSSYEQYF. The CDR3 DNA reads TGTGCCAGCAGCCAAGAAGGGGTGACTAGCTCCTACGAGCAGTACTTC.

The chain has TRBV27 and TRBJ2-4; possibly TRBD2 for D (5 bases). The CDR3 loop spans 19 amino acids. Trimming cost V 6 bases and J 0 bases, with 24 bases left between them. Germline CDR1 reads MNHEY; CDR2 reads SMNVEV (reference sequence). CDR3 in amino acids: CASRPRGQAKFIAKNIQYF. The CDR3 DNA sequence: TGTGCCAGCAGACCAAGAGGGCAGGCTAAATTCATAGCCAAAAACATTCAGTACTTC.

The chain couples TRBV27 to TRBJ1-1; D gene uncertain. CDR1 and CDR2 (germline): MNHEY, SMNVEV (reference sequence). This CDR3 contains 16 residues. V was cut by 2 bases and J by 1 base, with 14 bases left in between. CDR3 coding DNA: TGTGCCAGCAGTTTACTCCCAACCCCAGCGAACACTGAAGCTTTCTTT. It translates to CASSLLPTPANTEAFF.

V gene TRBV4-1 combines with J gene TRBJ2-7, with a tentative D call TRBD1 (5 bases). Trimming removed 4 bases from V and 2 bases from J, with 18 bases in between. This CDR3 has 16 residues. CDR1 is MGHRA, CDR2 YSYEKL, per germline. CDR3 DNA sequence: TGCGCCAGCAGCCCCGGACCTCTCGAAGGGGCCTACGAGCAGTACTTC. This gives the protein CASSPGPLEGAYEQYF.

Details on this clone: This sample includes further DNA sequences coding for the same CDR3. The chain links TRBV19 to TRBJ2-5; D might be TRBD2 (5 bases). The CDR3 spans 14 residues. The V gene's germline CDR1 is LNHDA and CDR2 SQIVND (reference sequence). Between the trimmed V and J ends, which lost 5 bases and 4 bases, there was a span of 14 bases. This CDR3 is CASSPRRVGETQYF. The CDR3 DNA reads TGTGCCAGTAGTCCCCGGCGGGTAGGAGAGACCCAGTACTTC.

Concerning this clone: The sample holds other DNA sequences that translate to the same CDR3. This chain connects TRBV7-2 to TRBJ2-7; no clear D. Trimming shortened V by 1 base and J by 2 bases, and 6 bases separated the two germline ends. The CDR3 runs to 13 residues. From germline, CDR1 is SGHTA and CDR2 FQGNSA. CDR3 protein: CASSLGYPYEQYF. DNA of the CDR3: TGTGCCAGCAGCTTAGGGTATCCCTACGAGCAGTACTTC.

The genes are TRBV15 and TRBJ1-2, with no clear D. This CDR3 has 14 residues. Germline assignment: CDR1 LNHNV and CDR2 YYDKDF (reference sequence). Trimming left V 6 bases short and J 4 bases short, with 15 bases between. The chain's CDR3 is CATRVAGTSYGYTF. The CDR3 region has the DNA TGTGCCACCAGGGTAGCTGGCACATCCTATGGCTACACCTTC. Combining the CDR3 with reference TRBV15 and TRBJ1-2 gives the whole variable domain DAMVIQNPRYQVTQFGKPVTLSCSQTLNHNVMYWYQQKSSQAPKLLFHYYDKDFNNEADTPDNFQSRRPNTSFCFLDIRSPGLGDTAMYLCATRVAGTSYGYTFGSGTRLTVV.

The genes are TRBV5-4 and TRBJ2-1; D unclear. The CDR3 length is 12 residues. Deletions cut 0 bases from V and 10 bases from J, with 8 bases between. The germline gives CDR1 SGHNT, CDR2 YYREEE (reference sequence). The CDR3 DNA sequence: TGTGCCAGCAGCTTGGAAGGCGGAGAGCAGTTCTTC. Amino acid sequence: CASSLEGGEQFF.

This clone was counted a single time. V gene TRBV7-3 combines with J gene TRBJ2-1, with a possible D match to TRBD2 (6 bases). CDR1 and CDR2 from the germline V gene are SGHTA and FQGTGA. The CDR3 has 13 residues. V shed 2 bases and J shed 7 bases, with 9 bases lying between them. CDR3 DNA sequence: TGTGCCAGCAGCTTACCCGGAGGGAATGAGCAGTTCTTC. It yields the protein CASSLPGGNEQFF. The whole variable domain, filled in from reference TRBV7-3 and TRBJ2-1, reads GAGVSQTPSNKVTEKGKYVELRCDPISGHTALYWYRQSLGQGPEFLIYFQGTGAADDSGLPNDRFFAVRPEGSVSTLKIQRTERGDSAVYLCASSLPGGNEQFFGPGTRLTVL.

The chain employs TRBV7-9 and TRBJ2-1, with D possibly matching TRBD2 (6 bases). Germline CDR1 and CDR2: SEHNR and FQNEAQ (reference sequence). This CDR3 has 15 amino acids. The ends were cut back, 3 bases at V and 5 bases at J, with 14 bases in the middle. This CDR3 reads CASSFTPGTHNEQFF. The CDR3, as DNA: TGTGCCAGCAGCTTCACCCCCGGGACTCACAATGAGCAGTTCTTC.

This rearrangement joins TRBV10-1 to TRBJ1-5; the match to TRBD1 covers 7 bases. The germline gives CDR1 WNHNN, CDR2 SYGVQD (reference sequence). The CDR3 extends over 19 amino acids. Trimming took 3 bases from V and 2 from J; bases not matched to a gene: 16. CDR3 sequence (DNA): TGCGCCAGCAGTGACCGAGACAGGGCCGGCCGGGATCGCAATCAGCCCCAGCATTTT. Translation gives CASSDRDRAGRDRNQPQHF.

This clone was seen more than once but under ten times. The same CDR3 also results from other DNA sequences found in this sample. V is TRBV6-5 and J is TRBJ1-1, with 9 bases fitting TRBD1. The V gene's germline CDR1 is MNHEY and CDR2 SVGAGI. J gave up 5 bases and V 4 bases, and 2 bases lay outside the gene matches. The CDR3 loop spans 13 amino acids. Here the CDR3 reads CASSWTGETEAFF. The CDR3 DNA sequence: TGTGCCAGCAGTTGGACAGGGGAAACTGAAGCTTTCTTT.

The rearrangement uses TRBV9 and TRBJ1-1; 7 bases map to TRBD1. The V segment lost 3 bases and the J segment 7 bases; nucleotides outside the gene matches: 9. Germline CDR1 and CDR2: SGDLS and YYNGEE. The CDR3 is 14 residues long. CDR3 residues: CASSARDSTFEAFF. CDR3 bases: TGTGCCAGCAGCGCCCGGGACAGCACCTTTGAAGCTTTCTTT.

This chain uses TRBV27 with TRBJ1-2, with 8 bases aligning to TRBD1. Germline trimming cut 4 bases from V and 6 bases from J; bases unmatched to any gene: 7. The CDR3 sequence is 14 residues long. CDR1 is MNHEY, CDR2 SMNVEV, per germline (reference sequence). As DNA, the CDR3 is TGTGCCAGCAGTTCACCCACAGGGGGGAATGGCTACACCTTC. It translates to CASSSPTGGNGYTF.